Reported below is one T cell receptor (beta chain). Its antigen is unknown. CDR3 length: 14 amino acids. Looked up from germline, CDR1 is WNHNN and CDR2 is SYGVQD (reference sequence). V was shortened by 7 bases and J by 2 bases, with 12 bases between the two germline ends. Each CDR3 protein gets one entry after TCRdb re-called the RT-PCR reads with MiXCR. The sample consists of fewer than 700,000 distinct CDR3 sequences, roughly 13% of them appearing once. This record belongs to a study of response to subunit inactivated influenza vaccine. Study-wide results and limits: Seasonal influenza vaccination, on each occasion, was suggested by the authors to recruit few new T cells.

The TCR sequence derives from a man aged 50-59 years who received an inactivated influenza vaccine. Sequenced here: PBMCs from blood, sampled around seven weeks after vaccination. The V gene is TRBV10-1, the J gene TRBJ1-5; D is uncertain. Here the CDR3 reads CASITPAGNQPQHF. CDR3 DNA sequence: TGCGCCAGCATAACCCCAGCGGGCAATCAGCCCCAGCATTTT.